In its sample, the clone carrying this T cell receptor (beta chain) was seen a few times. The antigen is unknown. The CDR3 is 14 residues long. CDR1 MNHNS and CDR2 SASEGT come from the germline V gene. Trimming stripped 2 bases from V and 2 bases from J, with 9 bases between. This sample is part of a study of T cell repertoires in cytomegalovirus infection. TCRdb called the reads again in MiXCR, with one record for every CDR3 protein. The table records approximately 910,000 distinct CDR3 sequences, more than 25% of them present only once. The chain combines TRBV6-1 with TRBJ2-5; D gene unclear. The sample consisted of cultured CD8+ T cells from PBMCs, taken from culture after CMV antigen stimulation. The sequence derives from a human donor in good health (CMV status not recorded). Some clones in this sample may be carry-over from other donors' samples. The CDR3 protein is CASSERGNQETQYF. Written as DNA, the CDR3 is TGTGCCAGCAGTGAACGAGGAAATCAAGAGACCCAGTACTTC.